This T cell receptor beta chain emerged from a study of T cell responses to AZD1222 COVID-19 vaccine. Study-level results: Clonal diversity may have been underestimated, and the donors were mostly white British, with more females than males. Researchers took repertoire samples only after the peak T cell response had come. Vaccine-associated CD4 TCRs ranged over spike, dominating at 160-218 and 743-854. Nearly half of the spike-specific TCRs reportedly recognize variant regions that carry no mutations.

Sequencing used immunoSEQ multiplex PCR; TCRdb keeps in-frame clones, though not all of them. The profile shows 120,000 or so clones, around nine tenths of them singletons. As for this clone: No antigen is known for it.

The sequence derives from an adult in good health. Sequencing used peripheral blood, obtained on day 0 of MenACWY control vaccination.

Written as DNA, the CDR3 is TGTGCCAGCTCACCACCTGAGGGAATTGGGCGTACGCAGTATTTT. It yields the protein CASSPPEGIGRTQYF. V usage is TRBV18 and J usage is TRBJ2-3; TRBD2 might be the D (5 bases). CDR1 is KGHSH, CDR2 LQKENI, per germline. There are 15 residues in the CDR3. The germline V and J ends were trimmed by 0 bases and 8 bases, with 15 bases remaining between them.